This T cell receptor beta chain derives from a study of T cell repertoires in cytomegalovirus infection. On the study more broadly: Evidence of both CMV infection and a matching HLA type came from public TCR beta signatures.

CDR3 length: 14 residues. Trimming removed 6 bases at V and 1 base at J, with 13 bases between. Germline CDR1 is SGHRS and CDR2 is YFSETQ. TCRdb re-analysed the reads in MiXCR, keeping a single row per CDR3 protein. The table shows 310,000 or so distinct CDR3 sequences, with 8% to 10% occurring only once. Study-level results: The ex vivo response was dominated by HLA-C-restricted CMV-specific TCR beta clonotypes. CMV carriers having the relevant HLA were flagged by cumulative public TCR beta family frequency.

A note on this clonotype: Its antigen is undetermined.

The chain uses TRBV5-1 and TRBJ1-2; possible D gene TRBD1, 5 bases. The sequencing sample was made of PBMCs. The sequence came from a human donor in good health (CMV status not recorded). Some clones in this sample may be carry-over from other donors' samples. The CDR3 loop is CASTVGANNYGYTF. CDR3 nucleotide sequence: TGCGCCAGCACCGTTGGGGCTAATAACTATGGCTACACCTTC.